The next 30 T cell receptor beta chains were all read from a single sample in a study of blood T cell repertoires in COVID-19. Repertoires were generated with immunoSEQ multiplex PCR, while TCRdb's copy carries only in-frame clones and drops some. There are a few hundred thousand clones in the sample; 88% occur only once, and approximately 4.3% lies in the top ten. Sequencing was carried out using peripheral blood. The receptors were gathered from a man aged 55 to 70 who had recovered from COVID-19.

This chain connects TRBV30 to TRBJ2-4; D not resolved. Germline V gene data show CDR1 as GTSNPN and CDR2 as SVGIG (reference sequence). CDR3 size: 12 residues. V was trimmed by 5 bases and J by 1 base, leaving 6 bases between them. The CDR3 DNA reads as TGTGCCTGGTCAAGCGCCAAAAACATTCAGTACTTC. The encoded protein is CAWSSAKNIQYF.

The chain employs TRBV9 and TRBJ2-2, with D uncertain. The V end lost 4 bases, the J end lost 4 bases, and 14 bases lay between the germline ends. The CDR3 length is 15 residues. CDR1 SGDLS and CDR2 YYNGEE come from the germline V gene. CDR3: CASSILDPGTGELFF. Here the CDR3 DNA reads TGTGCCAGCAGCATATTGGATCCGGGCACCGGGGAGCTGTTTTTT.

The table lists this clone with a few counts. The chain uses TRBV27 and TRBJ1-6, with 7 bases that match TRBD1. After removal of 5 bases from V and 7 bases from J, the junction contained 5 bases not matched to a gene. This CDR3 comprises 14 residues. CDR1 is MNHEY and CDR2 is SMNVEV in the germline V gene (reference sequence). The CDR3 loop reads CASSPGTANSPLHF. The CDR3, as DNA: TGTGCCAGCAGTCCCGGGACAGCCAATTCACCCCTCCACTTT.

The chain uses TRBV7-2 and TRBJ2-7; D may be TRBD2 (5 bases). CDR1 and CDR2 (germline): SGHTA, FQGNSA. Deletions cut 6 bases from V and 2 bases from J, with 17 bases between. This CDR3 spans 15 amino acids. The CDR3 DNA reads as TGTGCCAGCAGTTTGAGGGTACCTGGGACCTACGAGCAGTACTTC. This codes for CASSLRVPGTYEQYF.

This clone occurred once. The chain carries TRBV3-1 (or the pseudogene TRBV3-2) and TRBJ1-2, with TRBD1 as a possible D gene (5 bases). This CDR3 spans 13 amino acids. Germline lookup yields CDR1 LGHDT and CDR2 YNNKEL (reference sequence). Trimming stripped 3 bases from V and 2 bases from J, with 7 bases between. The CDR3 region is CASSHGGNYGYTF. In nucleotides, the CDR3 is TGTGCCAGCAGCCATGGGGGGAACTATGGCTACACCTTC.

The gene calls are TRBV2 and TRBJ2-1; TRBD2 matches 11 bases. Germline V lookup: CDR1 SNHLY, CDR2 FYNNEI. V lost 5 bases and J lost 4; bases outside the gene matches: 4. There are 15 residues in the CDR3. The CDR3 DNA is TGTGCCAGCAGTACCACTAGCGGGGGATACAATGAGCAGTTCTTC. Its translation is CASSTTSGGYNEQFF.

The CDR3 reads CASSEYRDRANEQFF. The CDR3 coding sequence is TGTGCCAGCAGTGAATATCGGGACAGGGCTAATGAGCAGTTCTTC. The chain combines TRBV25-1 with TRBJ2-1, with 9 bases matching TRBD1. V lost 0 bases, J lost 7 bases, and 4 bases stayed unmatched. Germline V lookup: CDR1 MGHDK, CDR2 SYGVNS. This CDR3 is built from 15 residues.

This sequence joins TRBV5-6 and TRBJ1-1; TRBD1 might be the D (6 bases). V shed 4 bases and J shed 7 bases, with 23 bases lying between them. Germline V gene sequence: CDR1 SGHDT, CDR2 YYEEEE. CDR3 length: 16 residues. The CDR3 region is CASSGLSGRGPYEAFF. In nucleotides, the CDR3 is TGTGCCAGCAGCGGTTTGTCGGGCAGGGGACCCTATGAAGCTTTCTTT. Full variable domain (missing parts from reference TRBV5-6 and TRBJ1-1): DAGVTQSPTHLIKTRGQQVTLRCSPKSGHDTVSWYQQALGQGPQFIFQYYEEEERQRGNFPDRFSGHQFPNYSSELNVNALLLGDSALYLCASSGLSGRGPYEAFFGQGTRLTVV.

The rearrangement links TRBV13 to TRBJ2-3; a weak D match, TRBD1 (7 bases). The V end was cut by 5 bases, the J end by 3 bases, with 21 bases between. The CDR3 has 17 residues. The germline gives CDR1 PRHDT, CDR2 FYEKMQ (reference sequence). The CDR3 is CASSPPRTGAGTDTQYF. The CDR3 DNA reads TGTGCCAGCAGCCCCCCTCGGACAGGCGCGGGGACAGATACGCAGTATTTT. The whole variable domain, remainder taken from reference TRBV13 and TRBJ2-3, is AAGVIQSPRHLIKEKRETATLKCYPIPRHDTVYWYQQGPGQDPQFLISFYEKMQSDKGSIPDRFSAQQFSDYHSELNMSSLELGDSALYFCASSPPRTGAGTDTQYFGPGTRLTVL.

This chain connects TRBV6-5 to TRBJ1-6; D unresolved. Germline lookup yields CDR1 MNHEY and CDR2 SVGAGI. This CDR3 comprises 15 residues. Trimming stripped 0 bases from V and 2 bases from J, with 5 bases between. CDR3 bases: TGTGCCAGCAGTTACTCTGGAGCCTATAATTCACCCCTCCACTTT. Amino acids: CASSYSGAYNSPLHF.

The CDR3 here is CASSLSTQVAGYTF. In DNA, the CDR3 is TGCGCCAGCAGCTTGAGTACACAGGTGGCTGGCTACACCTTC. The genes are TRBV5-1 and TRBJ1-2; TRBD1 is a possible D gene (5 bases). CDR3 length: 14 amino acids. Trimming took 1 base from V and 7 from J, leaving 14 bases between them. Germline V gives CDR1 SGHRS, CDR2 YFSETQ.

This clone has a single count. The chain couples TRBV24-1 to TRBJ1-2; 8 positions match TRBD1. The V and J ends lost 4 bases and 2 bases, in that order; junction bases with no gene match: 5. The CDR3 runs to 15 residues. The germline V gene has CDR1 KGHDR and CDR2 SFDVKD. As DNA, the CDR3 is TGTGCCACCAGTGACTCCCGACAGGGGAACTATGGCTACACCTTC. This translates into CATSDSRQGNYGYTF.

The chain employs TRBV4-1 and TRBJ2-5; D unclear. CDR1 and CDR2 from the germline V gene are MGHRA and YSYEKL. The CDR3 sequence is 15 residues long. Trimming removed 0 bases at V and 4 bases at J, with 12 bases between. Written as DNA, the CDR3 is TGCGCCAGCAGCCAAGACGAGGCCAGAAGAGAGACCCAGTACTTC. It specifies CASSQDEARRETQYF.

The chain combines TRBV5-1 with TRBJ2-7; the D gene is possibly TRBD1 (6 bases). The germline V and J ends were trimmed by 0 bases and 5 bases, with 12 bases remaining between them. The CDR3 contains 14 residues. CDR1 SGHRS and CDR2 YFSETQ come from the germline V gene. CDR3 in DNA: TGCGCCAGCAGCTTGGTACAGGGCGACCACGAGCAGTACTTC. Translation gives CASSLVQGDHEQYF.

This sequence joins TRBV7-2 and TRBJ1-2; tentatively, D is TRBD1 (5 bases). This CDR3 comprises 15 residues. V lost 1 base and J lost 8, with 17 bases in between. Per the germline V gene, CDR1 is SGHTA and CDR2 is FQGNSA. The CDR3 reads CASSLVFQGGGGYTF. The CDR3 bases are TGTGCCAGCAGCTTAGTGTTTCAGGGCGGAGGGGGCTACACCTTC.

The chain recombines TRBV9 with TRBJ2-1; 7 bases map to TRBD1. The CDR3 has 15 amino acids. Germline V CDR1 and CDR2: SGDLS, YYNGEE. With V trimmed by 6 bases and J by 2 bases, 8 bases remained unmatched. CDR3 amino acids: CASTQLTGTYNEQFF. CDR3 DNA: TGTGCCAGCACCCAGCTGACAGGGACCTACAATGAGCAGTTCTTC.

The chain recombines TRBV5-5 with TRBJ2-7; 8 nucleotides agree with TRBD1. V was pared by 5 bases and J by 5 bases, with 6 bases of the junction left unmatched. Germline CDR1 is SGHKS and CDR2 is YYEKEE (reference sequence). The CDR3 length is 13 residues. CDR3 DNA: TGTGCCAGCAGTTGGGACAGGTCCCACGAGCAGTACTTC. Its protein is CASSWDRSHEQYF. The full variable domain, completed using reference TRBV5-5 and TRBJ2-7, is DAGVTQSPTHLIKTRGQQVTLRCSPISGHKSVSWYQQVLGQGPQFIFQYYEKEERGRGNFPDRFSARQFPNYSSELNVNALLLGDSALYLCASSWDRSHEQYFGPGTRLTVT.

V usage is TRBV12-3 or TRBV12-4 and J usage is TRBJ2-7, with D perhaps matching TRBD2 (5 bases). The CDR3 runs to 12 residues. Trimming shortened V by 6 bases and J by 9 bases, and 15 bases separated the two germline ends. In DNA, the CDR3 is TGTGCCAGCAGACTAGGGTATGGGGTGCAGTACTTC. Its protein product is CASRLGYGVQYF.

V is TRBV14 and J is TRBJ1-4; 11 positions agree with TRBD1. The CDR3 covers 16 residues. The V gene's germline CDR1 is SGHDN and CDR2 FVKESK. V shed 4 bases, J shed 10 bases, and the junction held 11 bases outside the gene matches. The CDR3 DNA reads as TGTGCCAGCAGCCGCGGGGTCCCGGGACAGGGGGGAAAACTGTTTTTT. Its protein product is CASSRGVPGQGGKLFF.

The DNA for the CDR3 is TGTGCCAGCAGTTACCCCAAGGGGGGGATGAACACTGAAGCTTTCTTT. Amino acids: CASSYPKGGMNTEAFF. The V gene is TRBV6-6, the J gene TRBJ1-1, with D maybe TRBD1 (6 bases). Germline loops: CDR1 MNHNY, CDR2 SVGAGI (reference sequence). The CDR3 is made up of 16 amino acids. Trimming stripped 2 bases from V and 0 bases from J, with 13 bases between.

The CDR3 is CASTLRGEQPQHF. Written as DNA, the CDR3 is TGTGCCAGTACCCTCCGAGGAGAACAGCCCCAGCATTTT. This rearrangement joins TRBV19 to TRBJ1-5, with D unresolved. Germline CDR1 LNHDA, CDR2 SQIVND (reference sequence). The CDR3 length is 13 residues. V dropped 7 bases and J dropped 7 bases, with 14 bases sitting between them.

V gene TRBV14 combines with J gene TRBJ2-3; perhaps TRBD1 as D (6 bases). The V and J ends lost 0 bases and 1 base respectively, with 17 bases between them. The CDR3 length is 18 residues. Germline CDR1 SGHDN, CDR2 FVKESK. The CDR3 coding sequence is TGTGCCAGCAGCCAAGAGGGGACACTTCGCCGCCGCACAGATACGCAGTATTTT. Translation: CASSQEGTLRRRTDTQYF.

The rearrangement uses TRBV29-1 and TRBJ1-5, with D maybe TRBD1 (6 bases). This CDR3 is 15 amino acids long. Germline CDR1 reads SQVTM; CDR2 reads ANQGSEA. V lost 7 bases to trimming and J lost 6 bases, with 22 bases between them. CDR3 residues: CSASLNTGRGQPQHF. The CDR3 nucleotides read TGCAGCGCATCCCTTAATACAGGGAGGGGTCAGCCCCAGCATTTT.

The J gene is TRBJ2-6, the V gene TRBV7-3, with a tentative D call TRBD1 (5 bases). CDR3 length equals 16 residues. V was shortened by 5 bases and J by 4 bases, with 15 bases between the two germline ends. The germline V gene has CDR1 SGHTA and CDR2 FQGTGA. CDR3 in DNA: TGTGCCAGCAGCACTGCCAGGGTCCCCGGGGCCAACGTCCTGACTTTC. This encodes CASSTARVPGANVLTF.

This clone has just a few counts. This chain joins TRBV7-6 and TRBJ2-2; 10 positions match TRBD2. Per the germline V gene, CDR1 is SGHVS and CDR2 is FNYEAQ. V gave up 2 bases and J gave up 6 bases; unmatched junction bases: 3. The CDR3 loop spans 15 amino acids. DNA of the CDR3: TGTGCCAGCAGCTTAACTAGCGGGGCCCCCGGGGAGCTGTTTTTT. Encoded protein: CASSLTSGAPGELFF.

The chain employs TRBV4-1 and TRBJ1-4, with D possibly matching TRBD1 (5 bases). CDR3 length equals 16 residues. In germline, CDR1 is MGHRA, CDR2 YSYEKL. The V and J ends lost 7 bases and 10 bases respectively, with 25 bases between them. The CDR3 spells CASTDQTRMGVGKLFF. CDR3 sequence (DNA): TGCGCCAGCACCGATCAGACTAGGATGGGGGTAGGAAAACTGTTTTTT.

The chain carries TRBV19 and TRBJ1-2; D not resolved. Germline CDR1 is LNHDA and CDR2 is SQIVND (reference sequence). This CDR3 region has 15 residues. Trimming cost V 7 bases and J 1 base, with 16 bases left between them. The CDR3 sequence: CASKSMSGYNYGYTF. As DNA, the CDR3 is TGTGCCAGTAAATCCATGTCGGGATATAACTATGGCTACACCTTC.

This chain joins TRBV19 and TRBJ2-7; D perhaps matches TRBD2 (6 bases). The V gene lost 6 bases and the J gene lost 0 bases, with 12 bases spanning the gap. The CDR3 runs 14 residues. The germline V gene has CDR1 LNHDA and CDR2 SQIVND (reference sequence). CDR3 sequence (DNA): TGTGCCAGTAGCGATCTAGCGCACTCCTACGAGCAGTACTTC. The encoded protein is CASSDLAHSYEQYF.

This chain joins TRBV18 and TRBJ1-1, with D unresolved. V was cut by 3 bases and J by 1 base, with 12 bases left in between. The V gene's germline CDR1 is KGHSH and CDR2 LQKENI. The CDR3 runs 15 residues. This chain's CDR3 is CASSPLSGGNTEAFF. As DNA, the CDR3 is TGTGCCAGCTCACCCCTCTCGGGTGGGAACACTGAAGCTTTCTTT.

The chain couples TRBV7-5 to TRBJ1-6; no check of the table's D call, TRBD1, against the DNA was made. TRBV7-5 represents a pseudogene. This CDR3 comprises 15 residues. CDR3 amino acids: CARRPWTGNNSPLHF. The CDR3 DNA reads as TGTGCCAGAAGACCCTGGACAGGGAATAATTCACCCCTCCACTTT.